These 28 T cell receptor beta chains were sequenced from one sample in a study of PD-L1 blockade in urothelial cancer. Time point of the sample: pretreatment peripheral blood. The method was immunoSEQ multiplex PCR; TCRdb's version includes in-frame clones alone and lacks a portion of them. The sample records around 70,000 clones, 90% being singletons. The source material was PBMCs, sampled around atezolizumab (anti-PD-L1) treatment. The source is a man in his 70s with urothelial cancer.

The rearrangement links TRBV20-1 to TRBJ2-1; D is ambiguous. Germline V gene data show CDR1 as DFQATT and CDR2 as SNEGSKA (reference sequence). V gave up 0 bases and J gave up 6 bases, with 3 bases separating them. The CDR3 extends over 11 amino acids. The CDR3, as DNA: TGCAGTGCTAGAGATCTCAATGAGCAGTTCTTC. Translated, it gives CSARDLNEQFF.

This clone was seen more than once but under ten times. This rearrangement joins TRBV19 to TRBJ2-4; D may be TRBD1 (6 bases). The CDR3 sequence is 16 residues long. The V end lost 6 bases, the J end lost 2 bases, and 17 bases lay between the germline ends. Per germline, CDR1 LNHDA and CDR2 SQIVND (reference sequence). The DNA of the CDR3 is TGTGCCAGTAGCCCGAGACAGGTCGGGACCAAAAACATTCAGTACTTC. Translation gives CASSPRQVGTKNIQYF.

The chain is built from TRBV19 and TRBJ2-3; 10 bases fit TRBD2. J lost 5 bases, V lost 5 bases, and 7 bases had no gene match. Germline assignment: CDR1 LNHDA and CDR2 SQIVND (reference sequence). The CDR3 extends over 15 amino acids. The CDR3 DNA reads TGTGCCAGTAGTCCATCTAGCGGGAGAGGAGATACGCAGTATTTT. This sequence encodes CASSPSSGRGDTQYF.

This chain links TRBV6-6 with TRBJ1-1, with a weak D call TRBD1 (6 bases). Trimming removed 5 bases at V and 5 bases at J, with 18 bases between. Germline-derived CDR1 and CDR2 are MNHNY and SVGAGI (reference sequence). The CDR3 totals 15 residues. The CDR3 coding sequence is TGTGCCAGCAGTCCTCTCCGGGACAAGAGGACTGAAGCTTTCTTT. It translates to CASSPLRDKRTEAFF.

V is TRBV5-4 and J is TRBJ2-7; TRBD1 agrees at 8 bases. The CDR3 is made up of 14 amino acids. The ends lost 4 bases at V and 3 bases at J; junction bases unmatched: 6. Germline CDR1 is SGHNT and CDR2 is YYREEE (reference sequence). CDR3 nucleotides: TGTGCCAGCAGCCCGGACAGGGCGGGCTACGAGCAGTACTTC. It specifies CASSPDRAGYEQYF.

This clone was seen once. The genes are TRBV18 and TRBJ2-1, with 13 bases that match TRBD2. V shed 0 bases, J shed 7 bases, and the junction held 12 bases outside the gene matches. Germline CDR1 is KGHSH and CDR2 is LQKENI. The CDR3 totals 19 residues. This chain's CDR3 is CASSPPIITSGRVLNEQFF. As DNA, the CDR3 is TGTGCCAGCTCACCACCGATAATCACTAGCGGGAGGGTTCTGAATGAGCAGTTCTTC.

The chain is built from TRBV15 and TRBJ1-3; D may be TRBD1 (6 bases). Trimming took 1 base from V and 0 from J, leaving 19 bases between them. Germline CDR1 is LNHNV and CDR2 is YYDKDF (reference sequence). The CDR3 runs to 19 residues. This CDR3 reads CATSRVGIGQGFSGNTIYF. The CDR3 nucleotides are TGTGCCACCAGCAGAGTCGGGATTGGGCAGGGGTTCTCTGGAAACACCATATATTTT.

This chain links TRBV10-2 with TRBJ1-1; TRBD1 aligns across 7 bases. The CDR3 totals 14 residues. CDR1 and CDR2 (germline): WSHSY, SAAADI. Trimming removed 6 bases from V and 1 base from J; junction bases left unmatched: 5. The chain's CDR3 is CASRSGTANTEAFF. DNA for the CDR3: TGCGCCAGCAGATCCGGGACAGCGAACACTGAAGCTTTCTTT.

V is TRBV6-5 and J is TRBJ1-2; 9 nucleotides line up with TRBD1. V trimming: 3 bases; J trimming: 4 bases; junction bases outside the gene matches: 6. CDR1 is MNHEY and CDR2 is SVGAGI in the germline V gene. The CDR3 sequence is 15 residues long. The CDR3 nucleotides read TGTGCCAGCAGTTATGAGGGACAGGGAAGCTATGGCTACACCTTC. Translation gives CASSYEGQGSYGYTF.

The chain employs TRBV12-5 and TRBJ2-1; a possible D gene is TRBD2 (6 bases). This CDR3 is 11 amino acids long. Trimming shortened V by 7 bases and J by 7 bases, and 8 bases separated the two germline ends. From germline, CDR1 is LGHNT and CDR2 FRNRAP. The chain's CDR3 is CASALANEQFF. The CDR3 DNA follows: TGTGCTAGTGCCCTAGCGAATGAGCAGTTCTTC. The whole variable domain, remainder taken from reference TRBV12-5 and TRBJ2-1, is DARVTQTPRHKVTEMGQEVTMRCQPILGHNTVFWYRQTMMQGLELLAYFRNRAPLDDSGMPKDRFSAEMPDATLATLKIQPSEPRDSAVYFCASALANEQFFGPGTRLTVL.

The gene calls are TRBV9 and TRBJ2-7, with 10 bases fitting TRBD2. The V gene end was trimmed by 2 bases and the J gene end by 4 bases; junction bases not matched to a gene: 6. CDR1 is SGDLS, CDR2 YYNGEE, per germline. This CDR3 has 15 residues. The CDR3 coding sequence is TGTGCCAGCAGCGTGCGAGCGGGAGGGCCTTACGAGCAGTACTTC. Translation: CASSVRAGGPYEQYF.

This sequence joins TRBV27 and TRBJ2-7, with D possibly TRBD1 on 5 matching bases. The CDR3 is made up of 12 amino acids. Germline CDR1 reads MNHEY; CDR2 reads SMNVEV (reference sequence). V lost 10 bases and J 4 bases, leaving 14 bases between the germline ends. CDR3 in amino acids: CATLDRHYEQYF. CDR3 bases: TGTGCCACCCTAGACAGACATTACGAGCAGTACTTC.

This chain links TRBV7-2 with TRBJ1-2; TRBD1 matches at 8 bases. V was clipped by 0 bases and J by 0 bases; unmatched bases: 3. This CDR3 is built from 16 residues. CDR1 and CDR2 from the germline V gene are SGHTA and FQGNSA. CDR3 region: CASSLARTGSNYGYTF. CDR3 DNA: TGTGCCAGCAGCTTAGCCCGGACAGGGTCTAACTATGGCTACACCTTC.

This chain links TRBV7-9 with TRBJ1-2; D call uncertain. In germline, CDR1 is SEHNR, CDR2 FQNEAQ (reference sequence). The CDR3 loop spans 15 amino acids. Between the trimmed V and J ends, which lost 5 bases and 0 bases, there was a span of 13 bases. CDR3 in amino acids: CASSRDLTTNYGYTF. Here the CDR3 DNA reads TGTGCCAGCAGCCGTGACCTAACTACTAACTATGGCTACACCTTC.

This clone was observed a handful of times. The chain carries TRBV6-5 and TRBJ1-1; D is uncertain. V lost 4 bases to trimming and J lost 0 bases, with 6 bases between them. Germline V lookup: CDR1 MNHEY, CDR2 SVGAGI. There are 13 residues in the CDR3. CDR3 coding DNA: TGTGCCAGCAGTTTACGGGTGAACACTGAAGCTTTCTTT. It codes for CASSLRVNTEAFF.

Comments on this clone: The same CDR3 arises from other DNA sequences in this sample as well. The chain is built from TRBV6-1 and TRBJ2-5; TRBD2 matches at 12 bases. From germline, CDR1 is MNHNS and CDR2 SASEGT. J lost 1 base, V lost 5 bases, and 2 bases had no gene match. This CDR3 spans 15 amino acids. The CDR3 DNA reads TGTGCCAGCAGTCTAGCGGGGGGGGGCCAAGAGACCCAGTACTTC. Its translation is CASSLAGGGQETQYF.

This rearrangement joins TRBV5-1 to TRBJ2-5, with 10 nucleotides matching TRBD1. Losses at the gene ends were 4 bases for V and 2 bases for J; bases not matched to a gene: 8. CDR3 length: 16 amino acids. Germline loops: CDR1 SGHRS, CDR2 YFSETQ. CDR3 bases: TGCGCCAGCAGCCTCTCCGGGACAGGGGCACAAGAGACCCAGTACTTC. Its translation is CASSLSGTGAQETQYF.

The rearrangement joins TRBV15 to TRBJ2-3, with TRBD2 matching 7 bases. Germline CDR1 is LNHNV and CDR2 is YYDKDF (reference sequence). With V trimmed by 1 base and J by 1 base, 5 bases remained unmatched. The CDR3 contains 16 residues. CDR3 loop: CATSRAGGRGTDTQYF. The CDR3 region has the DNA TGTGCCACCAGCAGAGCCGGCGGGAGAGGCACAGATACGCAGTATTTT.

This chain uses TRBV6-1 with TRBJ1-4; D gene uncertain. The CDR3 is 15 residues long. CDR1 MNHNS and CDR2 SASEGT come from the germline V gene. V lost 2 bases to trimming and J lost 0 bases, with 7 bases between them. The CDR3 DNA reads as TGTGCCAGCAGTGAAATCCCAGCAACTAATGAAAAACTGTTTTTT. Translating gives CASSEIPATNEKLFF.

The genes are TRBV18 and TRBJ1-1, with D possibly matching TRBD1 (6 bases). CDR3 length: 15 residues. Looked up from germline, CDR1 is KGHSH and CDR2 is LQKENI. Trimming left V 4 bases short and J 1 base short, with 13 bases between. The CDR3 loop reads CASSLSGTTNTEAFF. CDR3 DNA sequence: TGTGCCAGCTCACTTTCCGGGACAACGAACACTGAAGCTTTCTTT.

V usage is TRBV28 and J usage is TRBJ2-1; TRBD2 agrees at 8 bases. Germline V CDR1 and CDR2: MDHEN, SYDVKM. Trimming took 3 bases from V and 6 from J; bases not matched to a gene: 4. This CDR3 has 14 residues. CDR3 protein: CASSFAREGNEQFF. CDR3 nucleotides: TGTGCCAGCAGTTTCGCCCGGGAGGGCAATGAGCAGTTCTTC.

The rearrangement joins TRBV7-3 to TRBJ2-3; 8 bases are a match to TRBD1. CDR3 length equals 16 residues. The trim removed 2 bases at V and 3 bases at J, leaving 7 bases unmatched. CDR1 SGHTA and CDR2 FQGTGA come from the germline V gene. The DNA for the CDR3 is TGTGCCAGCAGCTTATTCCCAGGGGGCGTAACAGATACGCAGTATTTT. The encoded protein is CASSLFPGGVTDTQYF.

The chain combines TRBV5-1 with TRBJ2-1, with 10 bases fitting TRBD2. The germline CDR1 and CDR2 sequences are SGHRS and YFSETQ. J lost 6 bases, V lost 4 bases, and 4 bases had no gene match. This CDR3 is built from 14 residues. DNA of the CDR3: TGCGCCAGCAGCCCAAGCGGGAGGGGCAATGAGCAGTTCTTC. It yields the protein CASSPSGRGNEQFF.

The chain has TRBV29-1 and TRBJ1-1; D is perhaps TRBD1 (5 bases). Germline V lookup: CDR1 SQVTM, CDR2 ANQGSEA. V lost 3 bases, J lost 4 bases, and 12 bases lay in between. This CDR3 has 13 amino acids. CDR3 DNA: TGCAGCGTTGAGAAAGGCGGGGGCACTGAAGCTTTCTTT. Protein sequence: CSVEKGGGTEAFF.

The V gene is TRBV7-8, the J gene TRBJ1-5; the match to TRBD1 covers 8 bases. This CDR3 is built from 17 residues. Germline loops: CDR1 SGHVS, CDR2 FQNEAQ. After removal of 1 base from V and 2 bases from J, the junction contained 7 bases not matched to a gene. The CDR3 protein is CASSLEGQGIGNQPQHF. CDR3 sequence (DNA): TGTGCCAGCAGCTTAGAAGGACAGGGAATAGGCAATCAGCCCCAGCATTTT.

The chain carries TRBV7-8 and TRBJ2-7, with 14 bases identical to TRBD2. V was pared by 2 bases and J by 2 bases, with 8 bases of the junction left unmatched. CDR1 is SGHVS, CDR2 FQNEAQ, per germline. The CDR3 has 18 residues. The CDR3 loop reads CASSLYGLAGGPTYEQYF. CDR3 sequence (DNA): TGTGCCAGCAGCTTATATGGACTAGCGGGAGGTCCGACCTACGAGCAGTACTTC.

J is TRBJ2-5 and V is TRBV6-1, with D possibly being TRBD2 (5 bases). Per germline, CDR1 MNHNS and CDR2 SASEGT. CDR3 length: 13 amino acids. V gave up 5 bases and J gave up 4 bases, with 11 bases separating them. CDR3 amino acids: CASSLSGLETQYF. The CDR3 DNA sequence: TGTGCCAGCAGTTTGTCGGGATTAGAGACCCAGTACTTC.

This clone was observed a single time. The chain employs TRBV19 and TRBJ2-1, with no clear D. Germline CDR1 reads LNHDA; CDR2 reads SQIVND (reference sequence). V was pared by 5 bases and J by 0 bases, with 8 bases between. The length of the CDR3 is 14 residues. The CDR3 region is CASSFRSSYNEQFF. The CDR3 bases are TGTGCCAGTAGTTTCCGCAGCTCCTACAATGAGCAGTTCTTC.